This T cell receptor beta chain was retrieved from a study of cytomegalovirus exposure and HLA in healthy donors. General study findings and limits: Cytomegalovirus status was reportedly diagnosed by the classifier with high sensitivity and specificity. An analysis that came later showed most CMV-associated TCR beta chains appearing HLA-restricted. In a later analysis, across HLA loci, associated TCR counts were highest for DRB1, lowest for HLA-C. Later analysis demonstrated an association between a missense DCLRE1C variant and TCR beta V- and J-gene trimming.

Primers: 60 Vbeta forward and 13 Jbeta reverse. Repertoires were generated with immunoSEQ multiplex PCR, while TCRdb's copy carries only in-frame clones and drops some. The sample has some 180,000 clones, 77% seen once. CDR3 size: 14 residues. After removal of 5 bases from V and 3 bases from J, the junction contained 6 bases not matched to a gene. Germline assignment: CDR1 MDHEN and CDR2 SYDVKM. Concerning this clone: Its antigen remains unidentified.

The chain recombines TRBV28 with TRBJ2-7, with 8 bases aligning to TRBD2. Source material: PBMCs. The origin of this receptor is a woman aged 60-75 years in good health and CMV-seropositive. The CDR3 sequence is CASSLSGTNYEQYF. DNA for the CDR3: TGTGCCAGCAGTCTTAGCGGGACTAACTACGAGCAGTACTTC.